The T cell receptor beta chain under discussion was sequenced for a study of PD-L1 blockade in urothelial cancer. On the study more broadly: Males with bladder-origin urothelial cancer constituted about 85% of the roughly 30 patients. Blood underwent analysis 3 weeks (second dose) and 6 weeks after treatment began. General study points: Durable-benefit patients had greater expansion of tumor-associated blood clones at 3 weeks.

Assay: immunoSEQ multiplex PCR; the TCRdb copy retains only in-frame clones and omits some. The sample holds around 110,000 clones, around 89% seen once. As for time point: peripheral blood 6 weeks after treatment start. Disease in patients was locally advanced or metastatic urothelial carcinoma. Of note for this clone: Its antigen is not identified.

The specimen comprised PBMCs, sampled around atezolizumab (anti-PD-L1) treatment. This receptor was identified in a man aged 60 to 69 with urothelial cancer.

The CDR3 sequence is CASSVGGGFGTDTQYF. The CDR3 bases are TGTGCCAGCAGCGTAGGGGGGGGATTTGGCACAGATACGCAGTATTTT. The chain combines TRBV9 with TRBJ2-3, with 7 bases lining up with TRBD2. Germline V gene lookup returns CDR1 SGDLS and CDR2 YYNGEE. J lost 1 base, V lost 0 bases, and 5 bases had no gene match. The CDR3 loop spans 16 amino acids.